What follows are 5 T cell receptor beta chains derived from one specimen sequenced in a study of T cell responses to AZD1222 COVID-19 vaccine. The data were produced by immunoSEQ multiplex PCR, yet TCRdb's version contains in-frame clones alone and is incomplete. The table has more than 95,000 clones, around nine tenths seen once. The sample here was peripheral blood, taken on day 0 of MenACWY control vaccination. These TCRs come from an adult in good health.

As concerns this clone: An end of the junction differs from the germline gene, which may be a read error. This chain uses TRBV30 with TRBJ1-3; no clear D gene. The V gene's germline CDR1 is GTSNPN and CDR2 SVGIG (reference sequence). The CDR3 contains 13 residues. The CDR3 loop is CAYGVIGGNTIYF. For the CDR3, the DNA is TGCGCCTATGGGGTCATCGGTGGAAACACCATATATTTT. The entire variable domain, with the rest obtained from reference TRBV30 and TRBJ1-3, is as follows: SQTIHQWPATLVQPVGSPLSLECTVEGTSNPNLYWYRQAAGRGLQLLFYSVGIGQISSEVPQNLSASRPQDRQFILSSKKLLLSDSGFYLCAYGVIGGNTIYFGEGSWLTVV.

The chain combines TRBV2 with TRBJ1-5, with TRBD1 as a possible D gene (5 bases). Germline CDR1 is SNHLY and CDR2 is FYNNEI. CDR3 length equals 16 residues. Trimming stripped 4 bases from V and 2 bases from J, with 15 bases between. The CDR3 nucleotides are TGTGCCAGCAGTGGGCCCACGGGAGGGGGCAATCAGCCCCAGCATTTT. This translates into CASSGPTGGGNQPQHF.

This rearrangement joins TRBV6-6 to TRBJ2-2; tentatively, D is TRBD1 (6 bases). The CDR3 spans 14 residues. The V gene lost 6 bases and the J gene lost 1 base, with 9 bases spanning the gap. CDR1 and CDR2 (germline): MNHNY, SVGAGI (reference sequence). The CDR3 sequence: CASSQGQNTGELFF. CDR3 DNA sequence: TGTGCCAGCAGCCAGGGACAGAACACCGGGGAGCTGTTTTTT.

In DNA form, the CDR3 reads TGTGCCACCAGTCCGGGGGACAGGGGATCTTTTCAGCCCCAGCATTTT. Translating gives CATSPGDRGSFQPQHF. The rearrangement uses TRBV24-1 and TRBJ1-5; 10 nucleotides agree with TRBD1. The junction had 10 bases not matched to a gene; V was cut back by 6 bases and J by 6 bases. The CDR3 loop spans 16 amino acids. CDR1 is KGHDR and CDR2 is SFDVKD in the germline V gene.

This clone was detected once. The chain is built from TRBV13 and TRBJ2-7; 9 bases agree with TRBD1. CDR1 is PRHDT, CDR2 FYEKMQ, per germline (reference sequence). Trimming took 5 bases from V and 1 from J; bases not matched to a gene: 6. CDR3 size: 15 residues. The CDR3 reads CASSPGTGYSYEQYF. CDR3 nucleotides: TGTGCCAGCAGCCCCGGGACAGGGTATTCCTACGAGCAGTACTTC.